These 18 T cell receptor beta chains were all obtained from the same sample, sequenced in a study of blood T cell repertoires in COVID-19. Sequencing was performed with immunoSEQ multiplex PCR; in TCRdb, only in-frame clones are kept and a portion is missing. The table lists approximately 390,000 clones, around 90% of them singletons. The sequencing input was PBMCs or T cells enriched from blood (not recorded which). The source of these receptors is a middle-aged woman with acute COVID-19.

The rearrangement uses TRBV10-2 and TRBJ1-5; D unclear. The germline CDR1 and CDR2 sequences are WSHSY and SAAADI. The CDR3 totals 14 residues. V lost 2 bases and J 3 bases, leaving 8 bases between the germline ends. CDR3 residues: CASSEGTDNQPQHF. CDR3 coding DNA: TGCGCCAGCAGTGAGGGTACAGACAATCAGCCCCAGCATTTT.

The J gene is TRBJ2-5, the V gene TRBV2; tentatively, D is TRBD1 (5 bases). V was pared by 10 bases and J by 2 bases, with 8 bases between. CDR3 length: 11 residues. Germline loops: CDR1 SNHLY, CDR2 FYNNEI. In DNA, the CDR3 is TGTGCCACCCGACAGCAAGAGACCCAGTACTTC. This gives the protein CATRQQETQYF.

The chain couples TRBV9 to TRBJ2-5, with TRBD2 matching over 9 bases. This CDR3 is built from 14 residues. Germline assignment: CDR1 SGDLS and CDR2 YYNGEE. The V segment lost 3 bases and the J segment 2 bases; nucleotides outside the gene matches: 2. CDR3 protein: CASSATSGQETQYF. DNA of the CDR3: TGTGCCAGCAGCGCGACTAGCGGACAAGAGACCCAGTACTTC.

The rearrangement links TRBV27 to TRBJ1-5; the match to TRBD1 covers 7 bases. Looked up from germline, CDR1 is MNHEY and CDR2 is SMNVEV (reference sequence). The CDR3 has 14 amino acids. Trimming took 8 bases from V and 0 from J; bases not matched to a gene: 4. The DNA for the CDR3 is TGTGCCAGCCGACAGGGTGTTAGCAATCAGCCCCAGCATTTT. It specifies CASRQGVSNQPQHF.

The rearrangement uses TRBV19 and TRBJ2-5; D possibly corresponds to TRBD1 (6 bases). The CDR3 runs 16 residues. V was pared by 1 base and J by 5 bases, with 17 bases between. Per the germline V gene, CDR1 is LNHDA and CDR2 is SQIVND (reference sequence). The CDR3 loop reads CASSIGPSQGHETQYF. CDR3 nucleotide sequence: TGTGCCAGTAGTATAGGCCCTAGCCAGGGGCATGAGACCCAGTACTTC.

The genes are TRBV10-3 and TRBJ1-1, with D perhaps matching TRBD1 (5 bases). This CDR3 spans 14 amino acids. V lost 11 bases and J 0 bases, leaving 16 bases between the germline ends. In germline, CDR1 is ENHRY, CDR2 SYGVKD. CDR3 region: CAARARDMNTEAFF. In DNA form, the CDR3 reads TGTGCCGCCAGAGCCAGGGATATGAACACTGAAGCTTTCTTT.

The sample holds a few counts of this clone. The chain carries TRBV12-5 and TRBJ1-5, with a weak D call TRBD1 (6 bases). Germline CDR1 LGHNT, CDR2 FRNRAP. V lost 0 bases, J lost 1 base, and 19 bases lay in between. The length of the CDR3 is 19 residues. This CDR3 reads CASGLVQDGTYTSNQPQHF. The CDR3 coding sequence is TGTGCTAGTGGTTTGGTACAGGATGGGACATATACAAGCAATCAGCCCCAGCATTTT. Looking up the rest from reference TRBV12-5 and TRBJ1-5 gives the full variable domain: DARVTQTPRHKVTEMGQEVTMRCQPILGHNTVFWYRQTMMQGLELLAYFRNRAPLDDSGMPKDRFSAEMPDATLATLKIQPSEPRDSAVYFCASGLVQDGTYTSNQPQHFGDGTRLSIL.

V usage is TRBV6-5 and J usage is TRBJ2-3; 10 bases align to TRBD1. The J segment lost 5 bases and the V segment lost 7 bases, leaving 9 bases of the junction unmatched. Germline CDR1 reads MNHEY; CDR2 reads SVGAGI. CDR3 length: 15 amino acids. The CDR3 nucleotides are TGTGCCAGCACTCTGACGGGACAGGGGCAAGATACGCAGTATTTT. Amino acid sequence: CASTLTGQGQDTQYF.

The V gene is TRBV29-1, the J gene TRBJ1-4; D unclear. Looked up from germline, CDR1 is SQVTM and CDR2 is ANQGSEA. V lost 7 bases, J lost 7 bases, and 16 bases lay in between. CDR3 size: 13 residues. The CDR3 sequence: CSGGTASFEKLFF. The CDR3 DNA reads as TGCAGCGGGGGTACAGCCTCGTTTGAAAAACTGTTTTTT. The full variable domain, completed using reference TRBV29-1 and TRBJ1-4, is SAVISQKPSRDICQRGTSLTIQCQVDSQVTMMFWYRQQPGQSLTLIATANQGSEATYESGFVIDKFPISRPNLTFSTLTVSNMSPEDSSIYLCSGGTASFEKLFFGSGTQLSVL.

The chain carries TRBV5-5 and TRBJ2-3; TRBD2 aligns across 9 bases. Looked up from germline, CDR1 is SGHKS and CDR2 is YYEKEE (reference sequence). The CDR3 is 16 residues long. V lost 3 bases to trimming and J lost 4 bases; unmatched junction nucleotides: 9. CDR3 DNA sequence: TGTGCCAGCAGCTCGACCTTAGCGGGGGCGGCAGATACGCAGTATTTT. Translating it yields CASSSTLAGAADTQYF.

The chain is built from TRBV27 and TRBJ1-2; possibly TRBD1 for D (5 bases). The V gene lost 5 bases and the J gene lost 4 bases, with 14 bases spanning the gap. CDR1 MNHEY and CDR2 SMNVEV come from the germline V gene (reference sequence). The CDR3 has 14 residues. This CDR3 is CASSTGVGAYGYTF. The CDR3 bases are TGTGCCAGCAGTACCGGTGTAGGGGCCTATGGCTACACCTTC.

The CDR3 nucleotides are TGCGCCAGCAGCCAAGTGACGGGTATTAGTGTCTACACCTTC. This gives the protein CASSQVTGISVYTF. This rearrangement joins TRBV4-1 to TRBJ1-2; no firm D call. There are 14 residues in the CDR3. Germline lookup yields CDR1 MGHRA and CDR2 YSYEKL. V was clipped by 1 base and J by 10 bases, with 16 bases between them.

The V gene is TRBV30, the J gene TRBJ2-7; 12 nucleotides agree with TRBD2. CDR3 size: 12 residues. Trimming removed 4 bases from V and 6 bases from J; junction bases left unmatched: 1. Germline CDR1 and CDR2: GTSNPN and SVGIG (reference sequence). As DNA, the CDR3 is TGTGCCTGGACTAGCGGGGGGGGCGAGCAGTACTTC. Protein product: CAWTSGGGEQYF.

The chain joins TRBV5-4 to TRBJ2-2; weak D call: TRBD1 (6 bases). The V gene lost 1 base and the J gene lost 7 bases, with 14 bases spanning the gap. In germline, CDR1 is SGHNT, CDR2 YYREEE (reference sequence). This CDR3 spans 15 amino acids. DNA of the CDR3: TGTGCCAGCAGCTTGCTAACAGGGTGGGGCGGGGAGCTGTTTTTT. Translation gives CASSLLTGWGGELFF.

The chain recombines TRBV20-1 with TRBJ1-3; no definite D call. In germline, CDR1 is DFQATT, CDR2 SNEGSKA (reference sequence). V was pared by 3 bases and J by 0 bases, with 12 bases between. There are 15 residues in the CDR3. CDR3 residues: CSASNRLSSGNTIYF. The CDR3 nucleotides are TGCAGTGCTAGTAACCGACTGAGCTCTGGAAACACCATATATTTT.

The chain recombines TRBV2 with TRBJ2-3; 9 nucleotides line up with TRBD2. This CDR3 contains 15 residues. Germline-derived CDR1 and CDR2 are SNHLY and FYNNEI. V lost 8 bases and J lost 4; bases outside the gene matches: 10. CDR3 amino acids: CASGASGAFADTQYF. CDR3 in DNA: TGTGCCAGCGGGGCTAGCGGGGCCTTTGCAGATACGCAGTATTTT.

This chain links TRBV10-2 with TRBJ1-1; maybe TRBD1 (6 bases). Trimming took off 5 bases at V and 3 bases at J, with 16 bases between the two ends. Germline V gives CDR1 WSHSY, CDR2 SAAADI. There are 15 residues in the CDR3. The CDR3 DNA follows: TGCGCCAGCAGTTCCCTACAGGGAACCCACACTGAAGCTTTCTTT. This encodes CASSSLQGTHTEAFF.

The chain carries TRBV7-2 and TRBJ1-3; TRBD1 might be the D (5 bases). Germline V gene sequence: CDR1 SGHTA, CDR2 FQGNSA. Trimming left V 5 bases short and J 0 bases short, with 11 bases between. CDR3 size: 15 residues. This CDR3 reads CASSPTTVSGNTIYF. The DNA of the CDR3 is TGTGCCAGCAGCCCCACGACAGTCTCTGGAAACACCATATATTTT.